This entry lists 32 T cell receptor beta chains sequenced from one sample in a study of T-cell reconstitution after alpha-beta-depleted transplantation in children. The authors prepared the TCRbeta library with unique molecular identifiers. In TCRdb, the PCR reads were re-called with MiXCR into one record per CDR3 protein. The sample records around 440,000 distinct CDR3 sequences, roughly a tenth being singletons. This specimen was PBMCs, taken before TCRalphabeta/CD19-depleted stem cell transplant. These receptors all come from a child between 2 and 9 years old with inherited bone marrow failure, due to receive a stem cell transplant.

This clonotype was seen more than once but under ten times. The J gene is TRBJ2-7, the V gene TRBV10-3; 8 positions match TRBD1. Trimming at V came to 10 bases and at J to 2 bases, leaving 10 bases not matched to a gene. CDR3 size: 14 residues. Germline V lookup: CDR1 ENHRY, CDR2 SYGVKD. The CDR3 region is CATVGQGDTYEQYF. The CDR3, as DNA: TGTGCCACCGTTGGACAGGGAGATACCTACGAGCAGTACTTC.

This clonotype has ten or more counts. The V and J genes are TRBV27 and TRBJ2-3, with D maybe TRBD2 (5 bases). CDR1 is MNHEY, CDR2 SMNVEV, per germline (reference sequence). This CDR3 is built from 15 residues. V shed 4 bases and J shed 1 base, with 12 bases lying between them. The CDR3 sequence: CASSWGAGRTDTQYF. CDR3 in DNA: TGTGCCAGCAGTTGGGGAGCAGGTCGCACAGATACGCAGTATTTT.

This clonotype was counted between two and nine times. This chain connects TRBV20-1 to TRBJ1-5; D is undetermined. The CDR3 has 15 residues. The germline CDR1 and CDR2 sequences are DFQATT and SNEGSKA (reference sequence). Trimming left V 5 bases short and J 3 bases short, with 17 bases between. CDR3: CSAPSYDASNQPQHF. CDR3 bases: TGCAGTGCTCCCAGCTATGACGCCTCCAATCAGCCCCAGCATTTT.

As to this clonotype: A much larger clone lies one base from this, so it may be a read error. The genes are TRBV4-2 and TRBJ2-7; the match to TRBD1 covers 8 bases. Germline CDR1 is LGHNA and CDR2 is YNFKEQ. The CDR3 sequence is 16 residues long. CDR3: CASSHLTGGPSYDQYF. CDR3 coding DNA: TGTGCCAGCAGCCACCTAACAGGGGGTCCCTCCTACGACCAGTACTTC.

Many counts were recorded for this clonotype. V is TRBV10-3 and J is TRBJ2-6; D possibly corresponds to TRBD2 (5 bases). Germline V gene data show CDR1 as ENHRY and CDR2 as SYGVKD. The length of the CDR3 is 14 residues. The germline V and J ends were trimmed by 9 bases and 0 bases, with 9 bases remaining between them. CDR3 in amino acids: CAIGLLSGANVLTF. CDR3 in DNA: TGTGCCATTGGACTCCTCTCTGGGGCCAACGTCCTGACTTTC.

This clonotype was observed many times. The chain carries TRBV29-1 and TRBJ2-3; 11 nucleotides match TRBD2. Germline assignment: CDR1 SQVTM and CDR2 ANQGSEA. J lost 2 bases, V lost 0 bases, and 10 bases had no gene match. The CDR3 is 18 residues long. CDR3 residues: CSVEDRRGGLADTDTQYF. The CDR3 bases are TGCAGCGTTGAAGATAGGAGAGGGGGACTAGCGGACACAGATACGCAGTATTTT.

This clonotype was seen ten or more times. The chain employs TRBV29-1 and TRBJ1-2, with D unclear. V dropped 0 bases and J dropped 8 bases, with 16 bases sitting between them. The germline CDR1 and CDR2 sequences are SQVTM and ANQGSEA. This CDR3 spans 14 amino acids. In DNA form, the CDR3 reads TGCAGCGTTGAAGATCATGGGTGGTATCGAGGCTACACCTTC. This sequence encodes CSVEDHGWYRGYTF.

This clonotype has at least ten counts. CDR3 protein: CASSVGQADYEQYF. The DNA for the CDR3 is TGTGCCAGCAGCGTAGGGCAGGCCGACTACGAGCAGTACTTC. The genes are TRBV9 and TRBJ2-7, with no clear D. Germline CDR1 SGDLS, CDR2 YYNGEE. The ends were cut back, 0 bases at V and 3 bases at J, with 10 bases in the middle. The CDR3 is made up of 14 amino acids. Looking up the rest from reference TRBV9 and TRBJ2-7 gives the full variable domain: DSGVTQTPKHLITATGQRVTLRCSPRSGDLSVYWYQQSLDQGLQFLIQYYNGEERAKGNILERFSAQQFPDLHSELNLSSLELGDSALYFCASSVGQADYEQYFGPGTRLTVT.

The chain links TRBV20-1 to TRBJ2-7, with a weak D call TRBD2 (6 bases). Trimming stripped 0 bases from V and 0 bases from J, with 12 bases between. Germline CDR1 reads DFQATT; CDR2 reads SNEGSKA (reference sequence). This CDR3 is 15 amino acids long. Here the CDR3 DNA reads TGCAGTGCTAGAGATTTAGCGGAAAGCTCCTACGAGCAGTACTTC. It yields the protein CSARDLAESSYEQYF.

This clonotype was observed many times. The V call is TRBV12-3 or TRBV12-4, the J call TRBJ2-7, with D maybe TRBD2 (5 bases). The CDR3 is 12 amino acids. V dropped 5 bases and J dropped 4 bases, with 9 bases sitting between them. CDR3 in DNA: TGTGCCAGCAGTCAACGGGGTTACGAGCAGTACTTC. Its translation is CASSQRGYEQYF.

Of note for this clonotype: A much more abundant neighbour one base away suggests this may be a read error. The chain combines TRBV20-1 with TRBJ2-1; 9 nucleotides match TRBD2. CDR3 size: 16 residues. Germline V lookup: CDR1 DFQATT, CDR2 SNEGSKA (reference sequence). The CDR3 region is CSASSTSGLGGDDQFF. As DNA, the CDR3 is TGCAGTGCTAGTTCGACTAGCGGCCTTGGGGGCGATGACCAGTTCTTC.

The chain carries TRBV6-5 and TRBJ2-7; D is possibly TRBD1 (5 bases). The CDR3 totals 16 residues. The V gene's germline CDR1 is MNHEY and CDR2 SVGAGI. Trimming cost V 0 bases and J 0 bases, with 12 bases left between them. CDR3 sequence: CASSYSDRRSSYEQYF. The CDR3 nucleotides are TGTGCCAGCAGTTACTCAGACAGAAGGAGCTCCTACGAGCAGTACTTC.

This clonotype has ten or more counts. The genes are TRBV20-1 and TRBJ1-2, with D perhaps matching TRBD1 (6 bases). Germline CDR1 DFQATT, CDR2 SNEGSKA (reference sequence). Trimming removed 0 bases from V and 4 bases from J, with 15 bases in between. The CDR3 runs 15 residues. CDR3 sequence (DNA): TGCAGTGCTAGAGATGAAGGGGGAGGGGGCTATGGCTACACCTTC. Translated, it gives CSARDEGGGGYGYTF.

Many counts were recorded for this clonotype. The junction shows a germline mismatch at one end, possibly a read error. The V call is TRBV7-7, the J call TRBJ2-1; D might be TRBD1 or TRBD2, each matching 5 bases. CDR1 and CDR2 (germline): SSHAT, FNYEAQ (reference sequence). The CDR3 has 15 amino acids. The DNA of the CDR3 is TGTGCTAGCAGCTTAAATGGGGGCTCCTACAATGAGCAGTTCTTC. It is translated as CASSLNGGSYNEQFF.

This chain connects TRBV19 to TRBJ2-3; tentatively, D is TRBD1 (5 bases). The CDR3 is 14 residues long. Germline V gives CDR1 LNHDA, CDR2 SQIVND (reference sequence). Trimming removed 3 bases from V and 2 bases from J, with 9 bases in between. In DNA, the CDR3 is TGTGCCAGTAGTATTCAGGGTACCACAGATACGCAGTATTTT. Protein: CASSIQGTTDTQYF.

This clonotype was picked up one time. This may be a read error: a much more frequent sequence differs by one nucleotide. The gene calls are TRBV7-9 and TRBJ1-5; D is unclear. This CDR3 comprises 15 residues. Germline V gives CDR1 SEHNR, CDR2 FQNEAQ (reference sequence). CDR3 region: CATDSGANSNQRQHF. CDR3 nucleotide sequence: TGTGCCACCGATTCAGGCGCTAATAGCAATCAGCGCCAGCATTTT.

The CDR3 is CASSFRRTGNTEAFF. Here the CDR3 DNA reads TGTGCCAGCAGCTTCCGAAGGACGGGGAACACTGAAGCTTTCTTT. The genes are TRBV7-2 and TRBJ1-1, with no clear D. The CDR3 covers 15 residues. The germline gives CDR1 SGHTA, CDR2 FQGNSA. Trimming left V 3 bases short and J 1 base short, with 12 bases between.

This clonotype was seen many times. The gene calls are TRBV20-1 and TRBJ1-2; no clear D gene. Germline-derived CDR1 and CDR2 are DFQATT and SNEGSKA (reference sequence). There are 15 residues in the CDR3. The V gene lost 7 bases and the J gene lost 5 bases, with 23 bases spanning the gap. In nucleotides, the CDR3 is TGCAGTGTCGGGAAGGGAAGGTTATCCTTTTATGGCTACACCTTC. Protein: CSVGKGRLSFYGYTF.

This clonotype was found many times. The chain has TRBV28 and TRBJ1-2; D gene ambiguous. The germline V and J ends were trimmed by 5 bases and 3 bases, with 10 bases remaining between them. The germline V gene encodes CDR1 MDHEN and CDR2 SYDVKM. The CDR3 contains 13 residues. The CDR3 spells CASSESGDYGYTF. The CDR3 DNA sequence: TGTGCCAGCAGTGAATCCGGAGACTATGGCTACACCTTC.

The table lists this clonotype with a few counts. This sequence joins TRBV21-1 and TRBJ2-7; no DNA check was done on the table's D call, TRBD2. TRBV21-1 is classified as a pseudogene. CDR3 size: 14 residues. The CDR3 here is CASSKGGREGEQYF. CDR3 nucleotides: TGTGCCAGCAGCAAAGGGGGCAGGGAGGGCGAGCAGTACTTC.

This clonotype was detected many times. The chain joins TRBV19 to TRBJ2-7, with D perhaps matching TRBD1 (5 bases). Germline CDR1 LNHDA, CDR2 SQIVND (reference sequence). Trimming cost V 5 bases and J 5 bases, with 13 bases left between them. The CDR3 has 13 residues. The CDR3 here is CASSSQGVDEQYF. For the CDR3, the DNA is TGTGCCAGTAGTTCCCAGGGCGTGGACGAGCAGTACTTC.

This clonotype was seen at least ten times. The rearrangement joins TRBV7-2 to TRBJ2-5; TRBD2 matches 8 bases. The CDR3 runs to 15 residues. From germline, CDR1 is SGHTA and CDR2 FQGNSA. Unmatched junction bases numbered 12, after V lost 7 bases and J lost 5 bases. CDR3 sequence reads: CASTLDGRASETQYF. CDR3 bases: TGTGCCAGCACCCTGGACGGGAGGGCCAGTGAGACCCAGTACTTC.

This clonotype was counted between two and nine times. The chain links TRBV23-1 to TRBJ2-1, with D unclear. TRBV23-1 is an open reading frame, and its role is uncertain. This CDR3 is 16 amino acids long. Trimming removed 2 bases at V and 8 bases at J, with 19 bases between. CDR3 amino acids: CASSQRVGDIPHEQFF. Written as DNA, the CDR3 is TGCGCCAGCAGTCAACGGGTGGGTGACATACCCCATGAGCAGTTCTTC.

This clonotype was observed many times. The CDR3 sequence is CASGVRAQYF. The CDR3 nucleotides read TGTGCCAGCGGAGTTCGAGCCCAGTACTTC. The V gene is TRBV7-2, the J gene TRBJ2-5; D is uncertain. V gave up 8 bases and J gave up 9 bases, with 10 bases separating them. There are 10 residues in the CDR3. The germline CDR1 and CDR2 sequences are SGHTA and FQGNSA. Full variable domain (missing parts from reference TRBV7-2 and TRBJ2-5): GAGVSQSPSNKVTEKGKDVELRCDPISGHTALYWYRQSLGQGLEFLIYFQGNSAPDKSGLPSDRFSAERTGGSVSTLTIQRTQQEDSAVYLCASGVRAQYFGPGTRLLVL.

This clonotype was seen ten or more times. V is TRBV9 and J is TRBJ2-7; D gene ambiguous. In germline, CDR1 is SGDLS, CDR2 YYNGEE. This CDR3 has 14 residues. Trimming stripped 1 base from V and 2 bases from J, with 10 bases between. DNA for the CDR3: TGTGCCAGCAGCGTAAATACGGCCACCTACGAGCAGTACTTC. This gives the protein CASSVNTATYEQYF.

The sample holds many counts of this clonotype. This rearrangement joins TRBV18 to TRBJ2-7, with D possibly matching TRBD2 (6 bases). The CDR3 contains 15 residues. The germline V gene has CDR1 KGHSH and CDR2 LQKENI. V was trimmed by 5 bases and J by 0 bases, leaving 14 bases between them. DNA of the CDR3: TGTGCCAGCTCAGACGGGGGACCAAGCTCCTACGAGCAGTACTTC. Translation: CASSDGGPSSYEQYF.

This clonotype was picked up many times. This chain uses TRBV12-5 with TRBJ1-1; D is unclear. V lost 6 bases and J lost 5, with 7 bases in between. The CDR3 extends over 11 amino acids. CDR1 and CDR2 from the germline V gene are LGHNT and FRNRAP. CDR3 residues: CASGTFTEAFF. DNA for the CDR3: TGTGCTAGTGGGACCTTTACTGAAGCTTTCTTT.

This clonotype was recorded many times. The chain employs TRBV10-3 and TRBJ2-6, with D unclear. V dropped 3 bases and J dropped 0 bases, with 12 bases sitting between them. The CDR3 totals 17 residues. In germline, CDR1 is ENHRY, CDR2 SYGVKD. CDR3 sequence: CAISDLGGVSGANVLTF. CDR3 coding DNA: TGTGCCATCAGTGACCTCGGTGGGGTCTCTGGGGCCAACGTCCTGACTTTC.

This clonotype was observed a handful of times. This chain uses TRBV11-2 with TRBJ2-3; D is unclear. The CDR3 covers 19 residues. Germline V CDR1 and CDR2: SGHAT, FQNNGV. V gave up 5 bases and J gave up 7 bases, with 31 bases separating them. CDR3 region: CASSPPAHLVWAALYTQYF. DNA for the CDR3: TGTGCCAGCAGCCCCCCAGCCCACTTGGTCTGGGCGGCGCTGTATACGCAGTATTTT.

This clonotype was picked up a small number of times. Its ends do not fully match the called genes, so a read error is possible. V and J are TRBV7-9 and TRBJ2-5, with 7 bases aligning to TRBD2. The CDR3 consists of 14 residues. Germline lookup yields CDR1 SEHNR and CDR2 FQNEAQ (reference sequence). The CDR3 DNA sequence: TGTGCCAGCAGCCCCGCGGTAGGACGGGAGGCATCCAACTTC. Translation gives CASSPAVGREASNF.

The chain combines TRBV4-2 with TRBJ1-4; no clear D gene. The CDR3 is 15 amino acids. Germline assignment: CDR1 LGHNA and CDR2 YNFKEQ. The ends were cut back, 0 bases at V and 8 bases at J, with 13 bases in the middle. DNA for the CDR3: TGTGCCAGCAGCCAAGAGCGTCCCAGCCCCGAAAAACTGTTTTTT. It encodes CASSQERPSPEKLFF.

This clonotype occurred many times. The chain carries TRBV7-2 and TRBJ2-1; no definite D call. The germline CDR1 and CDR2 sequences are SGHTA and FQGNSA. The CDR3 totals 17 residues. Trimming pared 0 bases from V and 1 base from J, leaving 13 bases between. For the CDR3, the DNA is TGTGCCAGCAGCTTAGCGCCAGCAGGTGGTTCCTACAATGAGCAGTTCTTC. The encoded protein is CASSLAPAGGSYNEQFF. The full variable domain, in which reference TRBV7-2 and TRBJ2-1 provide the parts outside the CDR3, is GAGVSQSPSNKVTEKGKDVELRCDPISGHTALYWYRQSLGQGLEFLIYFQGNSAPDKSGLPSDRFSAERTGGSVSTLTIQRTQQEDSAVYLCASSLAPAGGSYNEQFFGPGTRLTVL.